This T cell receptor (beta chain) was captured in a study of T cell changes during pregnancy in multiple sclerosis. Measured with immunoSEQ multiplex PCR; TCRdb has only the in-frame clones, and not every one. The table has 100,000 or so clones, 80% to 95% seen once; the top ten hold 0.99%. This CDR3 has 15 residues. V lost 5 bases to trimming and J lost 2 bases, with 14 bases between them. The germline V gene encodes CDR1 LNHDA and CDR2 SQIVND (reference sequence). This TCR was sampled from a female donor with multiple sclerosis, enrolled in a pregnancy study. Here the sequenced sample was peripheral blood, taken after pregnancy. The chain has TRBV19 and TRBJ2-3, with D perhaps matching TRBD1 (6 bases). Here the CDR3 reads CASSLLGAVTDTQYF. The DNA of the CDR3 is TGTGCCAGTAGTCTTTTGGGGGCCGTCACAGATACGCAGTATTTT.